The present entry profiles one TCR beta chain with its context. The antigen it binds to is not known. The sample holds no much larger clone one base away, and base qualities are not on file. The time point tag for this specimen amounts to: patch test 3, about 24 weeks after DPC sensitization. This sample's treatment or condition label indicates: therapeutic diphenylcyclopropenone sensitization with weekly scalp DPC. At every patch-test visit, the blood draw took place before the patch test was put on. Patients were considered eligible if aged 18 to 70, diagnosed with alopecia and deemed suitable for DPC therapy, and patients were excluded if pregnant. Total RNA was extracted from unfractionated whole blood collected in Tempus Blood RNA tubes. The entry originates in a study of human T cells and chemical hapten exposure (dated by TCRdb to the early 2020s). Background for the entire study: For sensitization, 2% DPC in acetone was applied to a 2 cm by 2 cm area of upper inner arm skin. Patients additionally received weekly therapeutic DPC doses to the scalp throughout the approximately 24-week study period. Patch tests used Finn chambers with 0.01% DPC on the upper back, scored after 6 days by International Contact Dermatitis Research Group standards. Most of the patients in the cohort were female, and the cohort covered alopecia areata with under or over 50% scalp involvement, alopecia totalis and alopecia universalis. Libraries were pooled for sequencing, and variation in per-sample TCR yields was attributed mainly to small differences in library volumes within the pool. This study followed changes in the peripheral blood TCR repertoire in vivo during primary and secondary sensitization of alopecia patients to the hapten diphenylcyclopropenone (DPC). Blood samples were taken from patients before sensitization (week 0) and at 2, 6 and about 24 weeks after DPC sensitization. Twenty-nine alopecia patients provided blood for TCR sequencing at one to four time points (pre-sensitization, 2, 6 and 24 weeks).

According to the germline V gene, CDR1 reads MDHEN and CDR2 reads SYDVKM. The germline V and J ends show losses of 6 bases and 8 bases respectively, and no gene match explains 7 bases of the junction. Inclusive of the bounding cysteine and phenylalanine, the CDR3 is 14 residues long. Left in the record is the CDR3 DNA by itself, 42 bases read in frame from the first base. Broad study findings and their caveats: DPC sensitization did not change how many TCRs were above 1 in 1000 frequency, and no evidence was found of alterations in global repertoire structure. Alopecia, a presumed autoimmune disease, was present in all patients, so the immune response of the patients might differ from that of healthy individuals. After repeated subsampling, the strength of the expansion versus patch-test correlation and the threshold at which it became significant changed. Patch test score correlated positively with the number of PT1 expanded TCRs, reaching significance at thresholds 8, 16 and 32 but not at 4. Expanded TCRs formed significantly more large CDR3 similarity clusters than pre-sensitization or healthy control sets, consistent with antigen-driven responses.

Libraries were constructed by RACE. Instrument on record: NextSeq 500. During library preparation, unique molecular identifiers were attached to individual cDNA molecules so that TCRs could be counted in a quantitative, reproducible way. Both TCR alpha and TCR beta chains were sequenced from each blood RNA sample. As for the authors' bioinformatics: A median of approximately 96,000 TCRs per sample was observed, with a range of 23,224 to 690,600. V, J and CDR3 annotation of the TCR reads was carried out using the Decombinator software suite. For PS versus PT1 abundance plots, all samples were subsampled to the same number of TCRs (28,000). Expanded TCRs were defined as absent before sensitization and observed at least eight times at the 2-week time point. TCRdb applied fastp at Q25 and MiXCR to the public reads, then kept only in-frame beta chains. Rows with one shared CDR3 protein collapse into an entry with the most common genes and DNA. None of the V and J calls come from the authors' own analysis; TCRdb made them. Present in this sample are tens of thousands of distinct CDR3 sequences, roughly a tenth of which were seen just once. The top ten hold about 1% of the sample.

The TCR was taken from a woman under 40 with alopecia areata. Some clones in this sample may be carry-over from other donors' samples. Sequences were derived from whole blood, sampled in connection with sensitization to the hapten diphenylcyclopropenone (DPC). Recombination joined TRBV28 with TRBJ1-6, with 7 junctional bases fitting TRBD1. The CDR3 region: CASSQRQGDSPLHF. The DNA reads TGTGCCAGCAGCCAAAGACAGGGAGATTCACCCCTCCACTTT.